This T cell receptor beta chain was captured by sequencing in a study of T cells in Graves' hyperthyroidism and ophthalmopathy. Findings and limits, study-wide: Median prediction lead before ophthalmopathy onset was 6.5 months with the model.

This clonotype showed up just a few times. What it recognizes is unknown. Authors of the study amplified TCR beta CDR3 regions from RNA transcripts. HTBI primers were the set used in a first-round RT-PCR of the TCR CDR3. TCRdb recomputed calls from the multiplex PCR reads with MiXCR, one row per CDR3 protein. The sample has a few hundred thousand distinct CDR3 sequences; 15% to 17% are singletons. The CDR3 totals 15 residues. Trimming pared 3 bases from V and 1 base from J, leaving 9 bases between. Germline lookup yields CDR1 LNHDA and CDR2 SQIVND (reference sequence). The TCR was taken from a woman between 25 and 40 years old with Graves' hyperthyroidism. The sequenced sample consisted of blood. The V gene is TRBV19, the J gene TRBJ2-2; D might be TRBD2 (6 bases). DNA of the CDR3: TGTGCCAGTAGTATCCGGGACTGGAACACCGGGGAGCTGTTTTTT. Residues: CASSIRDWNTGELFF.